One sample yielded the 12 T cell receptor beta chains listed below, sequenced in a study of blood T cell repertoires in COVID-19. Method: immunoSEQ multiplex PCR; TCRdb's copy keeps in-frame clones and lacks some. This table has about 270,000 clones, about nine tenths appearing once. Sequenced material: PBMCs or T cells enriched from blood (not recorded which). These receptor sequences come from a woman in her thirties or forties with acute COVID-19.

This chain links TRBV19 with TRBJ2-7; TRBD1 matches 10 bases. In germline, CDR1 is LNHDA, CDR2 SQIVND (reference sequence). With V trimmed by 7 bases and J by 7 bases, 13 bases remained unmatched. The CDR3 loop spans 15 amino acids. In DNA form, the CDR3 reads TGTGCCAGTACCCTCCACGCGGGACAGGGGTATGAGCAGTACTTC. This encodes CASTLHAGQGYEQYF.

The chain recombines TRBV5-6 with TRBJ2-7; 8 bases are shared with TRBD2. Germline loops: CDR1 SGHDT, CDR2 YYEEEE. Trimming removed 7 bases from V and 2 bases from J; junction bases left unmatched: 8. This CDR3 region has 14 residues. This chain's CDR3 is CASRNRRGAYEQYF. Written as DNA, the CDR3 is TGTGCCAGCCGCAATCGGCGGGGGGCCTACGAGCAGTACTTC.

This chain uses TRBV3-1 (or the pseudogene TRBV3-2) with TRBJ1-1; TRBD1 might be the D (5 bases). Between the trimmed V and J ends, which lost 1 base and 4 bases, there was a span of 7 bases. Germline V lookup: CDR1 LGHDT, CDR2 YNNKEL (reference sequence). The CDR3 is made up of 13 amino acids. CDR3 sequence reads: CASSQAGGTEAFF. The CDR3 coding sequence is TGTGCCAGCAGCCAAGCGGGGGGCACTGAAGCTTTCTTT.

The chain combines TRBV7-9 with TRBJ2-7; TRBD2 matches 8 bases. The junction had 7 bases not matched to a gene; V was cut back by 1 base and J by 2 bases. CDR1 SEHNR and CDR2 FQNEAQ come from the germline V gene (reference sequence). The CDR3 has 16 amino acids. The CDR3 loop is CASSLGLRGVPYEQYF. The DNA for the CDR3 is TGTGCCAGCAGCTTAGGCTTGCGGGGGGTCCCCTACGAGCAGTACTTC. The full variable domain, in which reference TRBV7-9 and TRBJ2-7 provide the parts outside the CDR3, is DTGVSQNPRHKITKRGQNVTFRCDPISEHNRLYWYRQTLGQGPEFLTYFQNEAQLEKSRLLSDRFSAERPKGSFSTLEIQRTEQGDSAMYLCASSLGLRGVPYEQYFGPGTRLTVT.

The rearrangement uses TRBV7-2 and TRBJ2-1; D perhaps matches TRBD2 (5 bases). Trimming cost V 2 bases and J 5 bases, with 13 bases left between them. This CDR3 has 15 amino acids. Germline assignment: CDR1 SGHTA and CDR2 FQGNSA. The CDR3 DNA reads as TGTGCCAGCAGCTTATCCCAGCGGCAGAACAATGAGCAGTTCTTC. Translation gives CASSLSQRQNNEQFF.

The chain is built from TRBV10-3 and TRBJ1-6; D might be TRBD1 (6 bases). The CDR3 covers 17 residues. V shed 6 bases and J shed 8 bases, with 23 bases lying between them. Germline V gene lookup returns CDR1 ENHRY and CDR2 SYGVKD. CDR3 loop: CAISPKTTGIVHSPLHF. CDR3 sequence (DNA): TGTGCCATCAGCCCTAAAACCACAGGGATAGTTCATTCACCCCTCCACTTT.

This sequence joins TRBV6-5 and TRBJ1-2; 8 bases fit TRBD1. From germline, CDR1 is MNHEY and CDR2 SVGAGI. V was clipped by 6 bases and J by 7 bases; unmatched bases: 4. The CDR3 extends over 12 amino acids. The CDR3 is CASSGQGIGYTF. The CDR3 DNA is TGTGCCAGCAGCGGACAGGGTATTGGCTACACCTTC.

The chain uses TRBV5-1 and TRBJ1-3, with 7 bases lining up with TRBD1. The CDR3 is 16 amino acids. Per the germline V gene, CDR1 is SGHRS and CDR2 is YFSETQ. V was pared by 3 bases and J by 0 bases, with 6 bases of the junction left unmatched. CDR3 region: CASSYGQEGSGNTIYF. For the CDR3, the DNA is TGCGCCAGCAGCTATGGACAGGAGGGCTCTGGAAACACCATATATTTT.

The gene calls are TRBV7-7 and TRBJ2-3, with 14 nucleotides matching TRBD2. CDR3 length: 17 amino acids. The junction had 8 bases not matched to a gene; V was cut back by 5 bases and J by 4 bases. In germline, CDR1 is SSHAT, CDR2 FNYEAQ (reference sequence). This CDR3 is CASSPGRLAGGPDTQYF. CDR3 nucleotides: TGTGCCAGCAGCCCCGGGAGACTAGCGGGGGGGCCAGATACGCAGTATTTT. Based on the CDR3 plus reference TRBV7-7 and TRBJ2-3, the full variable domain is GAGVSQSPRYKVTKRGQDVTLRCDPISSHATLYWYQQALGQGPEFLTYFNYEAQPDKSGLPSDRFSAERPEGSISTLTIQRTEQRDSAMYRCASSPGRLAGGPDTQYFGPGTRLTVL.

The chain uses TRBV19 and TRBJ1-3; no firm D call. V dropped 1 base and J dropped 2 bases, with 21 bases sitting between them. The length of the CDR3 is 19 residues. CDR1 LNHDA and CDR2 SQIVND come from the germline V gene (reference sequence). The CDR3 DNA is TGTGCCAGTAGTATAGTTATATATGCTGGCCGGGAAGCTGGAAACACCATATATTTT. Amino acids: CASSIVIYAGREAGNTIYF.

V is TRBV2 and J is TRBJ2-1, with 8 positions matching TRBD2. Germline V gene lookup returns CDR1 SNHLY and CDR2 FYNNEI. V trimming: 2 bases; J trimming: 5 bases; junction bases outside the gene matches: 2. This CDR3 has 14 amino acids. The CDR3 sequence: CASSEREGHNEQFF. CDR3 nucleotides: TGTGCCAGCAGTGAACGGGAGGGCCACAATGAGCAGTTCTTC.

The chain uses TRBV28 and TRBJ2-7; tentative D call: TRBD2 (5 bases). The CDR3 consists of 14 residues. V gave up 4 bases and J gave up 3 bases, with 13 bases separating them. Germline values: CDR1 MDHEN, CDR2 SYDVKM. The CDR3 DNA reads TGTGCCAGCAGTTCCTTGTGGGAGCGCTACGAGCAGTACTTC. It specifies CASSSLWERYEQYF. Complete variable domain (other parts from reference TRBV28 and TRBJ2-7): DVKVTQSSRYLVKRTGEKVFLECVQDMDHENMFWYRQDPGLGLRLIYFSYDVKMKEKGDIPEGYSVSREKKERFSLILESASTNQTSMYLCASSSLWERYEQYFGPGTRLTVT.